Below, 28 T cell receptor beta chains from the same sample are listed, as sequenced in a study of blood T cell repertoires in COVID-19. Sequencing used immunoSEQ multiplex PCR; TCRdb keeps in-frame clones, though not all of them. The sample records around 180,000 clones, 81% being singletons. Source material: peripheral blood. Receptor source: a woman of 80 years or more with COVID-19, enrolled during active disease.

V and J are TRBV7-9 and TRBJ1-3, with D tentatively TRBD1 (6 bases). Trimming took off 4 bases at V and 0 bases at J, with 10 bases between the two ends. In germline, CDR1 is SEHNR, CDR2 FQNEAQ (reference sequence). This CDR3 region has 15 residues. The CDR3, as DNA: TGTGCCAGCAGCTCCGTAGGGGGCTCTGGAAACACCATATATTTT. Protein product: CASSSVGGSGNTIYF.

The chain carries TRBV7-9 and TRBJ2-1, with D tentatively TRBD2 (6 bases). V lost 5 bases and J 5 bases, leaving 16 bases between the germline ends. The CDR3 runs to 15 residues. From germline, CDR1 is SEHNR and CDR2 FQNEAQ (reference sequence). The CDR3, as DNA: TGTGCCAGCAGCCTCCCCGGGACTGGACACAATGAGCAGTTCTTC. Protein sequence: CASSLPGTGHNEQFF. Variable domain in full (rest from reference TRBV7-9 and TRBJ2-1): DTGVSQNPRHKITKRGQNVTFRCDPISEHNRLYWYRQTLGQGPEFLTYFQNEAQLEKSRLLSDRFSAERPKGSFSTLEIQRTEQGDSAMYLCASSLPGTGHNEQFFGPGTRLTVL.

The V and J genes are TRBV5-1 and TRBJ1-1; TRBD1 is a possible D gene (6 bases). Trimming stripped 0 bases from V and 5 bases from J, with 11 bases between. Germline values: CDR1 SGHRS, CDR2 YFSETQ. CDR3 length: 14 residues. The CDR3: CASSLVAGATEAFF. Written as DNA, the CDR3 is TGCGCCAGCAGCTTGGTGGCAGGGGCGACTGAAGCTTTCTTT.

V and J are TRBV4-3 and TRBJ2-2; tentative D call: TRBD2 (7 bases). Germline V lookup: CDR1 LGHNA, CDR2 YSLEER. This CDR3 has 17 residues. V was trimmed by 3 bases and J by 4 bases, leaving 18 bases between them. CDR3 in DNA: TGCGCCAGCAGCCATGTCCGGGGGGCGGGGCTCACCGGGGAGCTGTTTTTT. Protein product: CASSHVRGAGLTGELFF.

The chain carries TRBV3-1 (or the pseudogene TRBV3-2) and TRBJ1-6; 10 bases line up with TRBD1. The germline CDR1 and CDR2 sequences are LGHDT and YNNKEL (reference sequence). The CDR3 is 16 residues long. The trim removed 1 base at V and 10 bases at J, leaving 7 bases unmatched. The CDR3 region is CASSQVRDRGSSPLHF. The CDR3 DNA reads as TGTGCCAGCAGCCAAGTCCGGGACAGGGGCTCATCACCCCTCCACTTT.

CDR3 sequence: CASGLIPRDRGRADTQYF. The CDR3 DNA reads TGTGCTAGTGGTTTGATACCCCGCGACAGGGGGAGGGCAGATACGCAGTATTTT. The chain combines TRBV12-5 with TRBJ2-3, with 9 bases that match TRBD1. From germline, CDR1 is LGHNT and CDR2 FRNRAP. The CDR3 sequence is 18 residues long. V trimming: 2 bases; J trimming: 4 bases; junction bases outside the gene matches: 13.

Here the CDR3 reads CASSLGVLGTGVGAFF. CDR3 in DNA: TGTGCCAGCAGCTTAGGTGTCTTAGGGACAGGGGTTGGAGCTTTCTTT. The chain combines TRBV7-2 with TRBJ1-1; 10 nucleotides agree with TRBD1. Germline loops: CDR1 SGHTA, CDR2 FQGNSA. The CDR3 totals 16 residues. Trimming removed 1 base from V and 10 bases from J; junction bases left unmatched: 12.

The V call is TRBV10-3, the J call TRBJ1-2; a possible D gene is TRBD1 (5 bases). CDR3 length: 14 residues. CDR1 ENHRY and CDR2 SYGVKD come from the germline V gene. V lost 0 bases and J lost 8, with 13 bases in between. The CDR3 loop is CAISESKGNGGYTF. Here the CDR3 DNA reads TGTGCCATCAGTGAGTCGAAGGGGAATGGGGGCTACACCTTC.

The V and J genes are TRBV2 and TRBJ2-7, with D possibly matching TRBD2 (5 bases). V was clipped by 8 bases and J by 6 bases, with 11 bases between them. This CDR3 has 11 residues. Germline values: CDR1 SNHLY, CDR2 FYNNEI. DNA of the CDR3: TGTGCCAGCGGACTTGGTAGCGAGCAGTACTTC. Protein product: CASGLGSEQYF. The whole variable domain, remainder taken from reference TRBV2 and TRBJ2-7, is EPEVTQTPSHQVTQMGQEVILRCVPISNHLYFYWYRQILGQKVEFLVSFYNNEISEKSEIFDDQFSVERPDGSNFTLKIRSTKLEDSAMYFCASGLGSEQYFGPGTRLTVT.

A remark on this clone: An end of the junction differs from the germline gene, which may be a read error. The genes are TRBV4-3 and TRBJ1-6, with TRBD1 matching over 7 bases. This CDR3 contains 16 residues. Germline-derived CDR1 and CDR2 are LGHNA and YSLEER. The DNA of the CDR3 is TGCGCCAGCAGGCAAGAGGGGGCGCTCTATAATTCACCCCTCCACTTT. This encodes CASRQEGALYNSPLHF.

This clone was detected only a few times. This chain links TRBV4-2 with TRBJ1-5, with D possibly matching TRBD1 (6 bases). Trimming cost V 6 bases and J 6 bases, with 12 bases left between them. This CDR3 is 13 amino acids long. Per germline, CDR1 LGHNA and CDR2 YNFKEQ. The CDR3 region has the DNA TGTGCCAGCAGGGGGGCGGCAGGTCAGCCCCAGCATTTT. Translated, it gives CASRGAAGQPQHF.

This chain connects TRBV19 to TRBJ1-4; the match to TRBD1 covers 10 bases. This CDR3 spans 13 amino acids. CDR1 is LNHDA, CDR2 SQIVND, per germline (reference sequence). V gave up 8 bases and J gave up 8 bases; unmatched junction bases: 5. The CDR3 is CASSGQGGEKLFF. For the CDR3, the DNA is TGTGCCAGTTCTGGACAGGGGGGCGAAAAACTGTTTTTT.

CDR3 DNA sequence: TGTGCCAGCAGCGTAGGCGGGACCCCTTATGAGCAGTTCTTC. Its protein product is CASSVGGTPYEQFF. The chain combines TRBV9 with TRBJ2-1; perhaps TRBD2 as D (6 bases). V was trimmed by 0 bases and J by 8 bases, leaving 12 bases between them. This CDR3 has 14 amino acids. The germline gives CDR1 SGDLS, CDR2 YYNGEE.

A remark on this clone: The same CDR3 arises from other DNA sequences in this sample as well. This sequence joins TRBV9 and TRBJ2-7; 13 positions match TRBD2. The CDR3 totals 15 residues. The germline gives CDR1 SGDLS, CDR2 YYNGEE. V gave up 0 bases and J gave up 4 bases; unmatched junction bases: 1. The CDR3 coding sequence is TGTGCCAGCAGCGTAGGACTAGCGGGGGGATACGAGCAGTACTTC. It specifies CASSVGLAGGYEQYF.

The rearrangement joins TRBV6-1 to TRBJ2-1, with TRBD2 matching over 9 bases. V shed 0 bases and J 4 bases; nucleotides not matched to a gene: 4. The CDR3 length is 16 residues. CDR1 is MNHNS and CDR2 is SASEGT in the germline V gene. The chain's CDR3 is CASSEAPSGKYNEQFF. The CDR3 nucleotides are TGTGCCAGCAGTGAAGCTCCTAGCGGGAAGTACAATGAGCAGTTCTTC.

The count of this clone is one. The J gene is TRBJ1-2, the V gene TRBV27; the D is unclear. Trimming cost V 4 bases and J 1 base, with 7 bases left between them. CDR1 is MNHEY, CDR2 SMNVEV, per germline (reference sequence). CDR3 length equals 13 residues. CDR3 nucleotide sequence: TGTGCCAGCAGTTCGACTCGTAACTATGGCTACACCTTC. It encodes CASSSTRNYGYTF.

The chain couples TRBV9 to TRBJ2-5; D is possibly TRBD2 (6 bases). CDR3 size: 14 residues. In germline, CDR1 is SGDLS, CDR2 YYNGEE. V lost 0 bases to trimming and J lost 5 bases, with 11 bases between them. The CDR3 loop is CASSVVGGYETQYF. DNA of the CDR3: TGTGCCAGCAGCGTAGTTGGGGGGTACGAGACCCAGTACTTC.

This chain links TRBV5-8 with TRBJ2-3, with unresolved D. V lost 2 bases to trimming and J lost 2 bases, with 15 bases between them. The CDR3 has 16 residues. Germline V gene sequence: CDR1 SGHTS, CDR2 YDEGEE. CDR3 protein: CASSFDVLRSTDTQYF. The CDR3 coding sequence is TGTGCCAGCAGCTTCGATGTGTTGAGATCCACAGATACGCAGTATTTT.

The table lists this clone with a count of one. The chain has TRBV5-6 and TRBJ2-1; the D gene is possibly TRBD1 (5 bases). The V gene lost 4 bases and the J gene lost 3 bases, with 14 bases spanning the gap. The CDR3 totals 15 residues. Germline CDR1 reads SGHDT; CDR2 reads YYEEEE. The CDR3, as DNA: TGTGCCAGCAGCCCCGGCAGGGATCTCTACAATGAGCAGTTCTTC. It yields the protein CASSPGRDLYNEQFF.

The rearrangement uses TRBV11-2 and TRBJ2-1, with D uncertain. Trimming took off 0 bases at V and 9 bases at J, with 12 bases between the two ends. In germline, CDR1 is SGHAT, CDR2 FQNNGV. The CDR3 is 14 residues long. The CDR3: CASSLDSLVVEQFF. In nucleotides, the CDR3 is TGTGCCAGCAGCTTAGATAGTTTAGTCGTTGAGCAGTTCTTC.

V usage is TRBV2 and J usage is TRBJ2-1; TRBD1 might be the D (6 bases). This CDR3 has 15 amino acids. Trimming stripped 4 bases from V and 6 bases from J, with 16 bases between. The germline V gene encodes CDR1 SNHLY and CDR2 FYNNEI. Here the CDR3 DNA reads TGTGCCAGCAGTGTAACAGGGTACGGGCTCAATGAGCAGTTCTTC. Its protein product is CASSVTGYGLNEQFF.

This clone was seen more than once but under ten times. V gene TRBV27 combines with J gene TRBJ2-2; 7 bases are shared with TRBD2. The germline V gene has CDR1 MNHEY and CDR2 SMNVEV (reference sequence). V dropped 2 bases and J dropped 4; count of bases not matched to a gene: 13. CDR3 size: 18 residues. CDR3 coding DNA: TGTGCCAGCAGTTTAGCCTCCCCTAGCGGTATAGGCACCGGGGAGCTGTTTTTT. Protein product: CASSLASPSGIGTGELFF.

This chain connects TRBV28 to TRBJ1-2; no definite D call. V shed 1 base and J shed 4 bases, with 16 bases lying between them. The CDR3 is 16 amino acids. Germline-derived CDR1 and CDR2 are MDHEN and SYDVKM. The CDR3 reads CASSLSGEQPFYGYTF. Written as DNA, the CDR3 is TGTGCCAGCAGTTTATCCGGGGAGCAACCCTTCTATGGCTACACCTTC.

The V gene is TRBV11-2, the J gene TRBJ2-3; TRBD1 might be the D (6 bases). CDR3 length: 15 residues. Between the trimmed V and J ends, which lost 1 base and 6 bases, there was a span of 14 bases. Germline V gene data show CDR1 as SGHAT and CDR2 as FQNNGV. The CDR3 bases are TGTGCCAGCAGCTTAGGGGGGCCCCCACAGGATACGCAGTATTTT. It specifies CASSLGGPPQDTQYF.

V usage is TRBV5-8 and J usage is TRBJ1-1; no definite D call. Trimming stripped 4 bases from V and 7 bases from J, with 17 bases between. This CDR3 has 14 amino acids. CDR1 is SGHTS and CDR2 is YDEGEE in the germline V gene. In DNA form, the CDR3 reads TGTGCCAGCAGCCTTCACAGCTACTCCCTTGAAGCTTTCTTT. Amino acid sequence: CASSLHSYSLEAFF.

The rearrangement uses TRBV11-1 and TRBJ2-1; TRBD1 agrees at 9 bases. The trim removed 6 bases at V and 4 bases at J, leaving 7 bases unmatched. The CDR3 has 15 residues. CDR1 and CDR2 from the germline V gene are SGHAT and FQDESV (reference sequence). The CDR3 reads CASSSGTGSYNEQFF. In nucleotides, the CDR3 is TGTGCCAGCAGTTCCGGGACAGGGTCATACAATGAGCAGTTCTTC.

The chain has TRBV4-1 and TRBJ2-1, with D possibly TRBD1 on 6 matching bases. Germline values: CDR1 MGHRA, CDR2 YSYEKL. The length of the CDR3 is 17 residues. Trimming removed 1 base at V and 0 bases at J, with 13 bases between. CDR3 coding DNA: TGCGCCAGCAGCCAAGGCCCCCAGGGGAACTCCTACAATGAGCAGTTCTTC. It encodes CASSQGPQGNSYNEQFF.

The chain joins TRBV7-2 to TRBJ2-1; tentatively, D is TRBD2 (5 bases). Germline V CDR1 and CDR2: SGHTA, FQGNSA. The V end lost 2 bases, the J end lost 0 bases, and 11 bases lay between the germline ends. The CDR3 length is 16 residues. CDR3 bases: TGTGCCAGCAGCTTACTGGGTGGGAGCTCCTACAATGAGCAGTTCTTC. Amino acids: CASSLLGGSSYNEQFF. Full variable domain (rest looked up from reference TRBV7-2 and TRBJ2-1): GAGVSQSPSNKVTEKGKDVELRCDPISGHTALYWYRQSLGQGLEFLIYFQGNSAPDKSGLPSDRFSAERTGGSVSTLTIQRTQQEDSAVYLCASSLLGGSSYNEQFFGPGTRLTVL.